This T cell receptor (beta chain) was profiled in a study of cytomegalovirus exposure and HLA in healthy donors (dated by TCRdb to the late 2010s). Context from the whole study: In an earlier analysis of around 540 of the donors, 250 to 300 Gb of sequence data and some 120 million unique TCR beta sequences from roughly 190 million T cells were reported. An early release that covered some 640 HLA-typed donors contained 300 to 350 gigabases of sequencing data and approximately 85 million unique TCR sequences. Of the approximately 370 genotyped donors, 65% to 90% were placed in the genetic ancestry cluster associated with self-reported Caucasian donors. The aim of the study was to test whether cataloging public T cell receptors could identify signatures of past pathogen exposure. The study profiled the T cell repertoires of 500 to 800 subjects by immunosequencing and related them to cytomegalovirus serostatus. A separate validation cohort of roughly 130 different subjects was used in addition to the roughly 720-subject first cohort. High-throughput TCR immunosequencing, statistical association of individual TCRs with disease status, and machine learning were combined to predict cytomegalovirus infection status. A later analysis re-examined previously published TCR beta repertoires from more than 650 donors and added high-resolution HLA genotyping to investigate patterns of TCR occurrence. Rather than using new phenotypic data, the later analysis identified candidate immune exposures from TCR beta sequences and from how often those sequences occurred across donors. An earlier analysis of nearly 600 of the donors applied high-throughput TCR beta sequencing to assess whether each TCR beta V gene segment acted as functional or pseudogenic. Donor age, sex, ethnicity and CMV serostatus were collected together with the repertoire data. A later genetic analysis took genome-wide SNP genotypes for about three fifths of the 666 donors and used that subset as a discovery cohort. All discovery cohort repertoires had been generated on a single sequencing platform. HLA typing included class I and class II loci at four-digit resolution. The number of typed donors differed by locus: about 620-640 for A, B, C, DRB1 and DQB1; some 500 for DQA1; 606 for DPA1; and about 470 for DPB1. Because of strong linkage in the cohort, roughly 5 DR-DQ haplotypes were treated as single units for association and clustering. Among about 410 genotyped donors of the cohort, an average of approximately 240,000 unique TCR beta nucleotide sequences was sequenced per donor, of which roughly 17% were non-productive. Beyond this particular receptor, the publication reports: When HLA alleles, especially DR and DQ, strongly co-occurred, attributing TCR associations to individual alleles was difficult. In a later genetic analysis, a missense DCLRE1C variant was associated with V-gene and J-gene trimming of TCR beta chains, and the association was replicated in an independent cohort. Specific HLA alleles were associated with 15,000 to 20,000 TCR beta sequences at a false discovery rate of 0.05 in a later analysis. Most TCR sequences were seen in very few donors, while some public TCRs were found in many individuals. In a later analysis, several top co-occurrence clusters were reported to appear linked to parvovirus B19, influenza, CMV and Epstein-Barr virus. The sequencing pipeline was judged likely to have produced a cluster of highly shared sequence variants as a technical artifact. The only immune exposure information available for the cohort was CMV serostatus. In a later genetic analysis, fewer N-insertions in productive TCRs were reported among donors in an Asian-associated ancestry cluster than the roughly 710-donor mean. Because counts were too low, about 18 rarely observed V segments, including chromosome 9 orphons, were excluded from the earlier analysis of about 500 of the donors. In a later analysis, TCR association rates were found to vary across HLA loci, with the most associated TCRs seen for DRB1 alleles and the fewest for HLA-C alleles. Because the 87-base-pair reads could not distinguish some IMGT-functional V segments, including TRBV6-2 and TRBV6-3, those segments were excluded. The study listed approximately 160 TCR beta chains as associated with cytomegalovirus. The classifier was reported to diagnose cytomegalovirus status with high specificity and sensitivity in both the original cohort and the validation cohort. Because some donors lacked HLA typing at each locus, the association tests relied only on the typed subset. Sequencing depth was assumed to be roughly uniform across donors in the presence/absence analyses, though that assumption may not hold. An earlier analysis of some 590 of the donors showed that most TCR beta V segments appeared in productive rearrangements either about 87% or about 30% of the time, which broadly matched IMGT annotations. A further reported finding was that TCR beta sequences accurately predicted the HLA-A and HLA-B alleles for most subjects in the first cohort. In a later analysis, most CMV-associated TCR beta chains were found to appear HLA-restricted, with HLA associations seemingly driven largely by CMV exposure. The authors suggested that the approach could potentially be extended to other disease states and immunological phenotypes. The cohort was sequenced for TCR beta chains only, and without alpha or paired-chain data the features that could be detected were limited. Three of the identified cytomegalovirus-associated TCR beta chains were confirmed in vitro to be specific for cytomegalovirus antigens. Compared with equally common non-associated chains, HLA-associated TCR beta chains in a later analysis were more clonally expanded and had lower generation probabilities. Correlated functional status among segregating V segments might reflect linkage disequilibrium, but an unknown experimental factor could not be ruled out.

Of note for this clone: The specificity of this receptor is unknown. No base quality values were provided; no much bigger clone lies one nucleotide off.

Spanning cysteine to phenylalanine, the CDR3 consists of 13 amino acids. Solely the CDR3 DNA is kept, with 39 bases framed from the first base. The germline V gene (reference sequence) supplies CDR1 MNHEY and CDR2 SMNVEV. V is shortened by 1 base, J by 3 bases, and the region joining them spans 6 bases. Preparation of the library involved the immunoSEQ multiplex PCR assay. A mixture of 60 forward primers for TCR Vbeta segments and 13 reverse primers for TCR Jbeta segments was used in the multiplex PCR. The CDR3 region of rearranged TCR beta genes was amplified from genomic DNA with a multiplex PCR assay. The amplified TCR beta libraries were sequenced on the Illumina HiSeq System as 87-base-pair reads. The authors processed their data as follows. Across the roughly 640 repertoires, a later analysis counted 80 million or so unique TCR beta chains, roughly 11 million of which were shared by at least two donors. Raw reads were error-corrected and collapsed into unique sequences with a nearest-neighbor algorithm that merged closely related sequences to remove PCR and sequencing errors. V, D and J gene segments were assigned by aligning CDR3 sequences to IMGT reference sequences. For a sequence to be retained, a match of at least six nucleotides was required to both a V gene segment and a J gene segment. Rearrangements were classified as productive when the CDR3 lacked stop codons and remained in frame with V and J, and all other rearrangements were classified as non-productive. CDR3 was defined according to IMGT convention as the region running from the second conserved V-encoded cysteine to the conserved J-encoded phenylalanine. In an earlier analysis of just under 600 of the donors, sequences lacking an unambiguous match to a single V gene segment were excluded. An earlier analysis of several hundred of the donors called V segments functional above 56.7% productive rearrangements and segregating when the between-donor standard deviation exceeded 5%. To diagnose cytomegalovirus status from the catalog of TCR beta chain sequences, a statistical classification framework was built. A later analysis assigned V and J genes by comparing TCR nucleotide sequences with IMGT/GENE-DB human TR gene sequences. In a later analysis, CDR3 sequences and most-parsimonious VDJ recombination scenarios were assigned using the TCRdist pipeline. A later analysis defined each TCR beta chain by its CDR3 amino acid sequence plus V-gene family, and excluded reads lacking a unique V-gene family. To address suspected cross-contamination and a sequencing artifact, a later analysis removed approximately 600 highly shared, low-generation-probability nucleotide sequences. For each public chain, a later analysis derived a clonal expansion index from normalized ranks of inferred template counts within each repertoire. In a later analysis, generation probabilities were computed using a VDJ recombination model fitted to out-of-frame rearrangements, and the results were checked against IGoR. In a later analysis, hypergeometric tests were used to score TCR-TCR, TCR-HLA and TCR-CMV co-occurrence, with a repertoire-size bias correction applied to TCR pairs. False discovery rates were estimated in a later analysis by permuting HLA or CMV assignments 20 times. In a later analysis, co-occurring TCRs were grouped using DBSCAN, and TCRdist sequence similarity was added for clustering within HLA-allele-positive subsets. Repertoires with fewer than 30,000 or more than 120,000 public chains were left out of co-occurrence clustering, as were several repertoires with anomalous nucleotide sharing. The table was pulled from immuneACCESS by TCRdb, which kept in-frame rearrangements only. Such tables lose some clones; where checked, under half of the loss comes from unresolved V genes, and the rest has no known cause. Clonal size and the V and J genes are those of that table, whereas D and trimming came from the DNA. In all, the sample holds more than 150,000 clones, and roughly 84% of those were seen once. More than 0.95% of the sample is taken by the ten largest.

The cohort was made up of approximately 670 healthy bone marrow donors. All cohort members were sampled while nominally healthy, although unrecorded immune exposures were likely present. The donor was CMV seropositive and belonged to the group of 250 to 300 seropositive cohort members. A peripheral blood sample was provided by each donor, and peripheral blood mononuclear cells were used for TCR beta sequencing. Genomic DNA extraction from the blood cell samples was performed with the Qiagen DNeasy Blood Extraction Kit. The clonotype was recovered from a girl aged 2 to 9 in good health and CMV-seropositive. Sequencing was carried out using PBMCs. The sequence joins TRBV27 to TRBJ1-1, with the D gene call left open. The CDR3 region has the sequence CASSLLLHTEAFF. The nucleotide sequence reads as follows: TGTGCCAGCAGTTTATTACTTCACACTGAAGCTTTCTTT.